The 4 T cell receptor beta chains presented below share a single source sample, sequenced in a study of T cells in Graves' hyperthyroidism and ophthalmopathy. RNA transcripts yielded amplified TCR beta CDR3 regions. A set of HTBI primers served as the primers for a first-round RT-PCR of the TCR CDR3. TCRdb used MiXCR to reprocess the multiplex PCR reads, holding one entry per CDR3 protein. Of approximately 400,000 distinct CDR3 sequences listed, 15% to 18% are singletons. The sequencing input was blood. These receptors all stem from a woman younger than 35 with Graves' hyperthyroidism that later progressed to Graves' ophthalmopathy.

In its sample, this clonotype was seen a few times. This rearrangement joins TRBV25-1 to TRBJ2-3, with 7 bases aligning to TRBD1. Germline trimming cut 4 bases from V and 5 bases from J; bases unmatched to any gene: 9. This CDR3 has 15 residues. In germline, CDR1 is MGHDK, CDR2 SYGVNS. The CDR3 nucleotides are TGTGCCAGCAGTGGCGTGGGCCAGGGGGAAGATACGCAGTATTTT. This sequence encodes CASSGVGQGEDTQYF.

This clonotype turned up a few times. The chain couples TRBV19 to TRBJ2-5; D is ambiguous. The CDR3 runs 15 residues. Germline V lookup: CDR1 LNHDA, CDR2 SQIVND (reference sequence). V lost 7 bases to trimming and J lost 5 bases, with 20 bases between them. The CDR3 nucleotides read TGTGCCAGTACCAGAACCTGGAACCAGAGGGAGACCCAGTACTTC. This encodes CASTRTWNQRETQYF. Full variable domain (remainder filled in from reference TRBV19 and TRBJ2-5): DGGITQSPKYLFRKEGQNVTLSCEQNLNHDAMYWYRQDPGQGLRLIYYSQIVNDFQKGDIAEGYSVSREKKESFPLTVTSAQKNPTAFYLCASTRTWNQRETQYFGPGTRLLVL.

This clonotype was detected many times. This rearrangement joins TRBV6-1 to TRBJ2-2; D is unresolved. The V end was cut by 6 bases, the J end by 6 bases, with 11 bases between. The length of the CDR3 is 13 residues. CDR1 MNHNS and CDR2 SASEGT come from the germline V gene. CDR3 DNA: TGTGCCAGCAGGCCAAGGGTCGCCGGGGAGCTGTTTTTT. It is translated as CASRPRVAGELFF.

This clonotype was detected ten times or more. This chain joins TRBV28 and TRBJ1-5; D gene uncertain. The CDR3 covers 15 residues. Between the trimmed V and J ends, which lost 5 bases and 2 bases, there was a span of 13 bases. Germline V gene data show CDR1 as MDHEN and CDR2 as SYDVKM. CDR3 coding DNA: TGTGCCAGCAGTACTCCCTCAGGAGGCAATCAGCCCCAGCATTTT. This sequence encodes CASSTPSGGNQPQHF.